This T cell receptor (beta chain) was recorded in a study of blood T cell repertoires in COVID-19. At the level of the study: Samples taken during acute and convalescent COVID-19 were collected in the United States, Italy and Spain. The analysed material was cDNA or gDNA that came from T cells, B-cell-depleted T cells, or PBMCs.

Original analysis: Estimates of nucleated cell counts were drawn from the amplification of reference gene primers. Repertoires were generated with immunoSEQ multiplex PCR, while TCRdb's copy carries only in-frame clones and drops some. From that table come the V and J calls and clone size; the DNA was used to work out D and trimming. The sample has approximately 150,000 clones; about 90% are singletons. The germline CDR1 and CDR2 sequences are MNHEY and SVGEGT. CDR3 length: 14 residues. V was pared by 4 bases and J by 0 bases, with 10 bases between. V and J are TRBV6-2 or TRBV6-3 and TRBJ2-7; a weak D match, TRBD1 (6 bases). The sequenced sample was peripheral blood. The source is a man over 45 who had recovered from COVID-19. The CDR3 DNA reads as TGTGCCAGCAGTTTCCTCAGGGGCTCCTACGAGCAGTACTTC. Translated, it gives CASSFLRGSYEQYF.